The rows below give T cell receptor beta chains drawn from one sample of a study of blood T cell repertoires in COVID-19. Sequenced by immunoSEQ multiplex PCR; TCRdb stores in-frame clones only, minus some. The sample shows roughly 250,000 clones, about 79% of them seen only once. Sequenced input: peripheral blood. The receptors were gathered from a woman older than 75 with acute or convalescent COVID-19. Each CDR3 is given without its conserved first and last residue.

j_call v_call cdr3_aa
TRBJ1-5 TRBV5-6 ASSLAGDQPQH
TRBJ1-1 TRBV5-5 ASSPGGINTEAF
TRBJ2-7 TRBV6-5 ASSYGTGVSYEQY
TRBJ1-5 TRBV6-1 ASSEGGPQGPQH
TRBJ2-6 TRBV5-1 ASSPTGVAGANVLT
TRBJ1-6 TRBV28 ASSLDRGRITNSPLH
TRBJ2-3 TRBV7-9 ASSPLAGGATLDTQY
TRBJ1-5 TRBV3-1/TRBV3-2 ASSQDLGNQPQH
TRBJ1-2 TRBV5-6 ASSRGVLNYGYT
TRBJ1-1 TRBV29-1 SVRLSSNTEAF
TRBJ2-7 TRBV9 ASSPRQDPYEQY
TRBJ1-3 TRBV7-6 ASSPKVTGKSSGNTIY
TRBJ1-4 TRBV5-1 ASSLAGGGASYEKLF
TRBJ1-2 TRBV7-3 ASSPTAGPDGYT
TRBJ1-1 TRBV3-1/TRBV3-2 ASSQEGQAF
TRBJ2-2 TRBV3-1/TRBV3-2 ASSHGRGHTGELF
TRBJ1-2 TRBV19 ASTPTGSGIGYGYT
TRBJ1-2 TRBV3-1/TRBV3-2 ASRPGSQAAGYT
TRBJ2-7 TRBV30 AWSVLRGYEQY
TRBJ1-1 TRBV6-5 ASSPRDRVSEAF
TRBJ2-7 TRBV28 ASSSLRRGGSYEQY
TRBJ2-1 TRBV5-4 ASSLAAGGPDEQF
TRBJ2-3 TRBV7-3 ASSFGGPTDTQY
TRBJ1-5 TRBV19 ASSISRDQPQH
TRBJ1-5 TRBV2 ASSEGQGGQPQH
TRBJ1-4 TRBV9 ASSVMAGANEKLF
TRBJ2-6 TRBV5-1 ASSLAGRGSGANVLT
TRBJ1-6 TRBV2 ATTGTADSPLH
TRBJ1-5 TRBV19 ASSTGTGGGQPQH
TRBJ2-3 TRBV2 ASSGAGDHADTQY
TRBJ2-7 TRBV6-5 ASSYQGQGFHEQY